A single sample is the source of the 27 T cell receptor beta chains below, sequenced in a study of T cells in Graves' hyperthyroidism and ophthalmopathy. Authors of the study amplified TCR beta CDR3 regions from RNA transcripts. HTBI primers were employed in a first-round RT-PCR of the TCR CDR3. TCRdb passed the multiplex PCR reads through MiXCR, listing each CDR3 protein once. The sample comprises approximately 600,000 distinct CDR3 sequences, 14% to 15% of which are singletons, and 4.3% rests with the top ten. Sequencing was done on a sample of blood. The receptors were gathered from a woman between 40 and 50 years old with Graves' ophthalmopathy.

This clonotype was detected ten times or more. CDR3 amino acids: CSVRGLAGAQETQYF. DNA for the CDR3: TGCAGCGTTCGTGGACTAGCGGGAGCTCAAGAGACCCAGTACTTC. The J gene is TRBJ2-5, the V gene TRBV29-1, with 13 nucleotides matching TRBD2. V lost 5 bases and J lost 2; bases outside the gene matches: 5. CDR3 length: 15 amino acids. Germline V CDR1 and CDR2: SQVTM, ANQGSEA.

This clonotype was counted many times. CDR3 protein: CSASRTGSSYEQYF. The CDR3, as DNA: TGCAGTGCCTCGAGAACGGGTAGCTCCTACGAGCAGTACTTC. J is TRBJ2-7 and V is TRBV20-1, with no clear D. Deletions cut 6 bases from V and 0 bases from J, with 15 bases between. From germline, CDR1 is DFQATT and CDR2 SNEGSKA (reference sequence). The CDR3 contains 14 residues.

This clonotype has a count of ten or more. The V and J genes are TRBV20-1 and TRBJ1-1; TRBD1 matches at 7 bases. This CDR3 spans 13 amino acids. Germline CDR1 is DFQATT and CDR2 is SNEGSKA (reference sequence). The J segment lost 2 bases and the V segment lost 5 bases, leaving 5 bases of the junction unmatched. The CDR3 region is CSAWDSFNTEAFF. The CDR3 DNA follows: TGCAGTGCTTGGGACAGTTTCAACACTGAAGCTTTCTTT.

This clonotype was seen repeatedly, ten times or more. V usage is TRBV7-9 and J usage is TRBJ2-5, with D unclear. V lost 3 bases and J lost 5, with 7 bases in between. The CDR3 is 12 residues long. Germline CDR1 SEHNR, CDR2 FQNEAQ (reference sequence). CDR3 residues: CASSFNFETQYF. Written as DNA, the CDR3 is TGTGCCAGCAGCTTTAACTTCGAGACCCAGTACTTC.

A few counts support this clonotype. The rearrangement uses TRBV18 and TRBJ1-2, with unresolved D. The germline V gene has CDR1 KGHSH and CDR2 LQKENI. The CDR3 covers 14 residues. Trimming shortened V by 3 bases and J by 6 bases, and 14 bases separated the two germline ends. The CDR3 spells CASSPMTETDGYTF. The CDR3 DNA sequence: TGTGCCAGCTCACCCATGACGGAGACGGATGGCTACACCTTC.

This clonotype has at least ten counts. V gene TRBV6-5 combines with J gene TRBJ1-2; unclear D gene. The CDR3 length is 13 residues. The germline V gene has CDR1 MNHEY and CDR2 SVGAGI. V dropped 5 bases and J dropped 6 bases, with 13 bases sitting between them. Here the CDR3 DNA reads TGTGCCAGCAGTCGTCAGAGGTTGAATGGCTACACCTTC. It codes for CASSRQRLNGYTF.

This clonotype came up many times. The chain carries TRBV7-2 and TRBJ2-5, with 8 nucleotides matching TRBD1. The CDR3 has 13 residues. Germline V gene sequence: CDR1 SGHTA, CDR2 FQGNSA. With 5 bases clipped from V and 5 bases from J, the junction kept 4 bases outside the gene matches. CDR3 nucleotide sequence: TGTGCCAGCAGCCCGGACAGGGTGGAGACCCAGTACTTC. As protein: CASSPDRVETQYF.

This clonotype has ten or more counts. The chain uses TRBV5-4 and TRBJ1-2; D unclear. Germline loops: CDR1 SGHNT, CDR2 YYREEE (reference sequence). V was clipped by 1 base and J by 7 bases, with 11 bases between them. CDR3 length equals 13 residues. The CDR3 nucleotides read TGTGCCAGCAGCTTGCAAGCATCAGGTGGCTACACCTTC. Its protein product is CASSLQASGGYTF.

This clonotype occurred a few times. This chain joins TRBV28 and TRBJ1-3; a possible D gene is TRBD1 (5 bases). The V end lost 5 bases, the J end lost 2 bases, and 7 bases lay between the germline ends. The CDR3 extends over 13 amino acids. The germline V gene has CDR1 MDHEN and CDR2 SYDVKM. The DNA for the CDR3 is TGTGCCAGCAGTCGCAGGGCTGGAAACACCATATATTTT. It is translated as CASSRRAGNTIYF.

To note about this clonotype: A much larger clone differs from this one at a single base, so this may be a read error. V is TRBV27 and J is TRBJ1-5, with TRBD1 matching over 7 bases. This CDR3 has 15 amino acids. CDR1 and CDR2 (germline): MNHEY, SMNVEV (reference sequence). CDR3 DNA: TGTGCCAGCAGTCCATCCGGACAGGCTAATCCGCCCCAGCATTTT. This translates into CASSPSGQANPPQHF.

CDR3 bases: TGTGCCAGCAGTTTATCCACCGTAGCCAAAAACATTCAGTACTTC. Protein product: CASSLSTVAKNIQYF. The V gene is TRBV28, the J gene TRBJ2-4; D not resolved. V gave up 1 base and J gave up 0 bases, with 7 bases separating them. The germline V gene has CDR1 MDHEN and CDR2 SYDVKM. The CDR3 contains 15 residues.

This clonotype was recorded at least ten times. The chain has TRBV5-1 and TRBJ2-7; 8 bases match TRBD1. This CDR3 has 14 amino acids. Trimming removed 4 bases from V and 2 bases from J; junction bases left unmatched: 5. Germline assignment: CDR1 SGHRS and CDR2 YFSETQ. This CDR3 reads CASSKGTGPYEQYF. CDR3 DNA sequence: TGCGCCAGCAGCAAGGGGACAGGACCCTACGAGCAGTACTTC. The full variable domain, with the rest looked up from reference TRBV5-1 and TRBJ2-7, is KAGVTQTPRYLIKTRGQQVTLSCSPISGHRSVSWYQQTPGQGLQFLFEYFSETQRNKGNFPGRFSGRQFSNSRSEMNVSTLELGDSALYLCASSKGTGPYEQYFGPGTRLTVT.

The chain is built from TRBV4-2 and TRBJ2-7, with 13 bases lining up with TRBD2. With 3 bases clipped from V and 4 bases from J, the junction kept 12 bases outside the gene matches. Germline V gene lookup returns CDR1 LGHNA and CDR2 YNFKEQ. The CDR3 is 18 amino acids. CDR3 in amino acids: CASSHPGRRTSGRYEQYF. The CDR3 coding sequence is TGTGCCAGCAGCCACCCGGGACGACGGACTAGCGGGAGATACGAGCAGTACTTC.

This clonotype was counted at least ten times. This chain joins TRBV6-1 and TRBJ1-6, with D tentatively TRBD1 (6 bases). The CDR3 has 17 amino acids. Germline CDR1 is MNHNS and CDR2 is SASEGT. Trimming pared 3 bases from V and 0 bases from J, leaving 12 bases between. CDR3 coding DNA: TGTGCCAGCAGTGATGGACAGCCGAGCTCCTATAATTCACCCCTCCACTTT. Its translation is CASSDGQPSSYNSPLHF.

This clonotype was detected many times. The chain recombines TRBV27 with TRBJ2-7; D not resolved. V lost 5 bases and J 4 bases, leaving 12 bases between the germline ends. CDR3 length: 13 residues. CDR1 and CDR2 (germline): MNHEY, SMNVEV (reference sequence). This CDR3 reads CASSPRSGYEQYF. The CDR3 DNA reads TGTGCCAGCAGTCCAAGATCCGGGTACGAGCAGTACTTC.

This clonotype was observed a handful of times. V usage is TRBV2 and J usage is TRBJ2-5, with 11 bases aligning to TRBD1. The CDR3 is 15 residues long. Looked up from germline, CDR1 is SNHLY and CDR2 is FYNNEI. After removal of 3 bases from V and 5 bases from J, the junction contained 5 bases not matched to a gene. The CDR3 sequence is CASSDGGQGVETQYF. DNA for the CDR3: TGTGCCAGCAGTGACGGGGGACAGGGGGTTGAGACCCAGTACTTC.

This clonotype has a count of ten or more. The junction shows a germline mismatch at one end, possibly a read error. V and J are TRBV14 and TRBJ2-7; the match to TRBD1 covers 7 bases. Germline CDR1 is SGHDN and CDR2 is FVKESK. This CDR3 has 11 residues. The CDR3 coding sequence is TGTGCCAACAGCCTTGGGACAGAACAGTACTTC. Translated: CANSLGTEQYF.

This clonotype occurred once. It may be a read error: a sequence one base away is much more abundant. The chain recombines TRBV20-1 with TRBJ2-4, with TRBD1 identical over 8 bases. From germline, CDR1 is DFQATT and CDR2 SNEGSKA (reference sequence). V shed 5 bases and J 4 bases; nucleotides not matched to a gene: 7. This CDR3 contains 14 residues. The CDR3, as DNA: TGCAGTGCTTGCGACAGGGGTTATAAAAACATTCAGTACTTC. As protein: CSACDRGYKNIQYF.

This clonotype was seen ten or more times. This chain joins TRBV13 and TRBJ2-5, with TRBD2 matching 7 bases. Germline-derived CDR1 and CDR2 are PRHDT and FYEKMQ (reference sequence). Trimming cost V 4 bases and J 2 bases; bases outside gene matches: 13. The CDR3 consists of 17 residues. The CDR3 DNA reads TGTGCCAGCAGCTCCGGACTAGGGGCGTACGCTCAAGAGACCCAGTACTTC. Its translation is CASSSGLGAYAQETQYF.

The chain links TRBV19 to TRBJ1-5, with 8 bases aligning to TRBD1. The J segment lost 0 bases and the V segment lost 1 base, leaving 8 bases of the junction unmatched. The CDR3 sequence is 18 residues long. CDR1 is LNHDA and CDR2 is SQIVND in the germline V gene (reference sequence). CDR3 in DNA: TGTGCCAGTAGTATAGGGACAGGGACGCTTTATAGCAATCAGCCCCAGCATTTT. This encodes CASSIGTGTLYSNQPQHF.

Ten or more counts support this clonotype. The chain has TRBV12-3 or TRBV12-4 and TRBJ1-2, with D hard to call. The CDR3 is 15 amino acids. The V and J ends lost 2 bases and 6 bases respectively, with 16 bases between them. The CDR3 DNA sequence: TGTGCCAGCAGTTTATCACGGACCCAACGGGATGGCTACACCTTC. It is translated as CASSLSRTQRDGYTF.

This chain joins TRBV5-1 and TRBJ2-6; D is unclear. The germline V and J ends were trimmed by 6 bases and 4 bases, with 8 bases remaining between them. Germline loops: CDR1 SGHRS, CDR2 YFSETQ. The CDR3 runs 13 residues. DNA for the CDR3: TGCGCCAGCAACGCTCCGGGGGCCAACGTCCTGACTTTC. This gives the protein CASNAPGANVLTF.

This clonotype has ten or more counts. V and J are TRBV2 and TRBJ2-5, with D possibly TRBD2 on 6 matching bases. This CDR3 has 15 residues. V lost 6 bases and J lost 2, with 16 bases in between. The V gene's germline CDR1 is SNHLY and CDR2 FYNNEI. CDR3 nucleotides: TGTGCCAGCAGCACCGGGACTTCTGTTCAAGAGACCCAGTACTTC. Its protein is CASSTGTSVQETQYF.

This clonotype has ten or more counts. This chain uses TRBV5-1 with TRBJ2-7; 7 nucleotides agree with TRBD1. The CDR3 totals 15 residues. V shed 5 bases, J shed 3 bases, and the junction held 11 bases outside the gene matches. CDR1 is SGHRS, CDR2 YFSETQ, per germline. The CDR3 sequence: CASSPGTDTYYEQYF. CDR3 in DNA: TGCGCCAGCAGTCCCGGGACAGATACCTACTACGAGCAGTACTTC.

This clonotype was picked up many times. The chain couples TRBV28 to TRBJ2-7; tentatively, D is TRBD2 (6 bases). Germline V gene lookup returns CDR1 MDHEN and CDR2 SYDVKM. This CDR3 spans 14 amino acids. The V and J ends lost 8 bases and 0 bases respectively, with 14 bases between them. CDR3 sequence reads: CASGVRGFSYEQYF. CDR3 in DNA: TGTGCCAGCGGGGTTCGGGGGTTCTCCTACGAGCAGTACTTC.

The chain links TRBV7-8 to TRBJ2-7; D tentatively fits TRBD1 or TRBD2 (5 bases each). Per the germline V gene, CDR1 is SGHVS and CDR2 is FQNEAQ. The CDR3 is 15 residues long. V gave up 5 bases and J gave up 3 bases, with 17 bases separating them. The DNA for the CDR3 is TGTGCCAGCAGCACTACCTCGGGACCTTACTACGAGCAGTACTTC. Translated, it gives CASSTTSGPYYEQYF.

This clonotype showed up many times. The V gene is TRBV28, the J gene TRBJ2-7, with 10 bases lining up with TRBD1. The CDR3 is made up of 14 amino acids. Germline V lookup: CDR1 MDHEN, CDR2 SYDVKM. Losses at the gene ends were 7 bases for V and 4 bases for J; bases not matched to a gene: 7. The CDR3 DNA sequence: TGTGCCAGCAATCACGACAGGGGGCGTTACGAGCAGTACTTC. It codes for CASNHDRGRYEQYF.